The entry below describes one TCR beta chain. The target antigen is unknown. The sample originates from a study of beta chain features in type 1 diabetes. Points from the study as a whole: In all four CD4+ subsets, TCRB CDR3 length was significantly, moderately reduced in type 1 diabetes. The cDNA sequencing approach could over-represent high-TCR-expressing cells.

TCRB transcripts that were expressed got sequenced, as all of the isolated RNA had been reverse transcribed. TCRdb's copy holds only in-frame clones and misses some; the assay was immunoSEQ multiplex PCR. Of 600,000 or so clones in the sample, roughly 13% were seen once. Between the trimmed V and J ends, which lost 1 base and 13 bases, there was a span of 5 bases. Germline CDR1 is SGHTA and CDR2 is FQGNSA. The CDR3 has 11 amino acids. Sequences were obtained from naive CD4+ T cells from blood. This TCR derives from a man aged 18 to 35 with type 1 diabetes. The chain uses TRBV7-2 and TRBJ1-6; D unclear. In DNA form, the CDR3 reads TGTGCCAGCAGCTTAGGGGGTCCCCTCCACTTT. This translates into CASSLGGPLHF.